This T cell receptor (beta chain) was obtained from a study of vaccination effects on CD4 cells after COVID-19. As for the study in general: At 16 days and one week before vaccination, a couple of convalescent patients gave samples. Study-wide points: The study had few convalescent patients and no early post-infection timepoints.

Antigen-specific CD4+ T cell clonotypes were called by their expansion after viral peptide-pool culture in ViraFEST. Isolation of CD4+ T cells took place after 10 to 11 days of culture. It was between March and December 2020 that the person had a SARS-CoV-2 infection confirmed by PCR. Half the medium was swapped for IL-2 medium on days 3 and 7. The data were produced by immunoSEQ multiplex PCR, yet TCRdb's version contains in-frame clones alone and is incomplete. In the table there are some 24,000 clones, approximately 76% of which are singletons. Remarks on this clone: Its antigen is not identified.

This CDR3 is 13 amino acids long. Trimming cost V 4 bases and J 4 bases; bases outside gene matches: 2. The germline V gene encodes CDR1 SGHDT and CDR2 YYEEEE. The source was CD4+ T cells from PBMCs cultured with SARS-CoV-2 spike peptides, collected before COVID-19 vaccination. This receptor was taken from a human donor who had a prior SARS-CoV-2 infection. J is TRBJ2-3 and V is TRBV5-6; 8 bases are a match to TRBD2. CDR3 amino acids: CASSPGGSDTQYF. The CDR3 nucleotides read TGTGCCAGCAGCCCGGGGGGGTCAGATACGCAGTATTTT.